This T cell receptor (beta chain) was identified in a study of cytomegalovirus exposure and HLA in healthy donors. A remark on this clone: What it recognizes is unknown.

The CDR3 runs to 16 residues. V lost 6 bases to trimming and J lost 2 bases, with 17 bases between them. The germline gives CDR1 MDHEN, CDR2 SYDVKM. Overall study results and limits: A later analysis, which compared TCR beta chains of equal frequency, found the HLA-associated ones more clonally expanded.

The PCR made use of 60 Vbeta and 13 Jbeta primers. Only in-frame clones appear in the TCRdb table, and some are missing; sequencing was by immunoSEQ multiplex PCR. The sample carries roughly 130,000 clones, around 80% recorded once. The clonotype originates from a woman aged 40 to 50 in good health and CMV-seronegative. The sample consisted of PBMCs. The gene calls are TRBV28 and TRBJ1-3; possibly TRBD1 for D (6 bases). CDR3 residues: CASSSFGGATGNTIYF. In DNA form, the CDR3 reads TGTGCCAGCAGCTCCTTTGGGGGGGCCACTGGAAACACCATATATTTT.